The 9 T cell receptor beta chains reported below all come from one sample, sequenced in a study of OX40 agonist ivuxolimab in advanced cancers. Assay used: immunoSEQ multiplex PCR; TCRdb lists only in-frame clones, some missing. The sample consists of 55,000 to 75,000 clones, 90% to 95% of them appearing once. Sequencing used CD4+ or CD8+ T cells sorted from blood, obtained in a trial of the OX40 agonist ivuxolimab. These TCRs come from an adult with an advanced solid tumor such as melanoma, head and neck, liver or kidney cancer.

The rearrangement uses TRBV5-8 and TRBJ2-1; 8 bases agree with TRBD1. Trimming at V came to 4 bases and at J to 3 bases, leaving 6 bases not matched to a gene. CDR3 length equals 15 residues. Germline V lookup: CDR1 SGHTS, CDR2 YDEGEE. Written as DNA, the CDR3 is TGTGCCAGCAGCCACGCAGGGGGCGGCTACAATGAGCAGTTCTTC. It encodes CASSHAGGGYNEQFF.

The chain links TRBV27 to TRBJ2-2; tentative D call: TRBD1 (5 bases). Trimming removed 8 bases from V and 0 bases from J, with 10 bases in between. Per the germline V gene, CDR1 is MNHEY and CDR2 is SMNVEV (reference sequence). This CDR3 region has 14 residues. DNA of the CDR3: TGTGCCAGCGGTAAAGGGGCGAACACCGGGGAGCTGTTTTTT. Residues: CASGKGANTGELFF.

The gene calls are TRBV7-6 and TRBJ2-1, with 14 nucleotides matching TRBD2. V trimming: 5 bases; J trimming: 9 bases; junction bases outside the gene matches: 6. Per germline, CDR1 SGHVS and CDR2 FNYEAQ. The CDR3 is made up of 15 amino acids. CDR3 in amino acids: CASSATGLAGAEQFF. CDR3 bases: TGTGCCAGCAGCGCAACGGGACTAGCGGGAGCTGAGCAGTTCTTC.

The chain carries TRBV19 and TRBJ2-2; possible D gene TRBD2, 5 bases. CDR3 length: 15 residues. CDR1 and CDR2 from the germline V gene are LNHDA and SQIVND (reference sequence). V dropped 3 bases and J dropped 5 bases, with 13 bases sitting between them. In DNA form, the CDR3 reads TGTGCCAGTAGTATTTCGCTAGCTTGGACCGGGGAGCTGTTTTTT. Translating it yields CASSISLAWTGELFF.

This chain connects TRBV29-1 to TRBJ2-1; TRBD2 might be the D (6 bases). CDR1 is SQVTM and CDR2 is ANQGSEA in the germline V gene. Trimming removed 6 bases at V and 8 bases at J, with 29 bases between. The CDR3 consists of 17 residues. As DNA, the CDR3 is TGCAGCGTGGAGACCCCAATCACGGGGGTAGGTAATGATGAGCAGTTCTTC. Its protein product is CSVETPITGVGNDEQFF.

The rearrangement links TRBV7-9 to TRBJ2-7; D is uncertain. Between the trimmed V and J ends, which lost 5 bases and 4 bases, there was a span of 6 bases. CDR1 and CDR2 (germline): SEHNR, FQNEAQ (reference sequence). The CDR3 spans 11 residues. CDR3 sequence: CASSLSYEQYF. CDR3 bases: TGTGCCAGCAGCCTCAGTTACGAGCAGTACTTC.

This chain connects TRBV6-4 to TRBJ1-1; D perhaps matches TRBD1 (5 bases). The CDR3 length is 13 residues. The germline V gene has CDR1 MRHNA and CDR2 SNTAGT. The V end was cut by 7 bases, the J end by 1 base, with 10 bases between. CDR3 sequence: CASKDTGNTEAFF. The CDR3 DNA reads as TGTGCCAGCAAAGATACAGGGAACACTGAAGCTTTCTTT.

This clone appeared once. The CDR3 spells CASRAGGQETQYF. CDR3 nucleotides: TGTGCCAGCAGGGCGGGAGGCCAAGAGACCCAGTACTTC. The V and J genes are TRBV27 and TRBJ2-5; 8 positions agree with TRBD2. The CDR3 contains 13 residues. V gave up 6 bases and J gave up 1 base; unmatched junction bases: 1. CDR1 is MNHEY and CDR2 is SMNVEV in the germline V gene (reference sequence).

This rearrangement joins TRBV6-6 to TRBJ2-1; TRBD1 matches 8 bases. Germline V gene lookup returns CDR1 MNHNY and CDR2 SVGAGI (reference sequence). Losses at the gene ends were 1 base for V and 7 bases for J; bases not matched to a gene: 3. The CDR3 is 14 residues long. CDR3 DNA sequence: TGTGCCAGCAGTTACTTAGGGACAGGTAATGAGCAGTTCTTC. Protein sequence: CASSYLGTGNEQFF.